This T cell receptor (beta chain) was documented in a study of PD-1 blockade in mismatch repair-deficient tumors. With respect to this clone: As yet, its antigen is unknown.

Broader study findings: After pembrolizumab, tumor-resident clones rose rapidly, then generally contracted before radiologic responses.

Only in-frame clones appear in the TCRdb table, and some are missing; sequencing was by immunoSEQ multiplex PCR. The sample yields roughly 120,000 clones, roughly 90% seen once. Sequenced here: peripheral blood, sampled just under 74 weeks after starting pembrolizumab. The sequence came from an adult with mismatch repair-deficient cancer.

The CDR3 DNA is TGTGCCAGCAGCTTATCAGACGGACCGTCCTACGAGCAGTACTTC. As protein: CASSLSDGPSYEQYF. The chain uses TRBV7-2 and TRBJ2-7; D not certain. This CDR3 has 15 residues. V was shortened by 2 bases and J by 1 base, with 12 bases between the two germline ends. CDR1 SGHTA and CDR2 FQGNSA come from the germline V gene. Full variable domain (outside the CDR3, taken from reference TRBV7-2 and TRBJ2-7): GAGVSQSPSNKVTEKGKDVELRCDPISGHTALYWYRQSLGQGLEFLIYFQGNSAPDKSGLPSDRFSAERTGGSVSTLTIQRTQQEDSAVYLCASSLSDGPSYEQYFGPGTRLTVT.